Reported below is one TCR beta chain. Participant-given clinical history determined each cohort assignment. It was within 2 weeks before study entry that exposed participants met a COVID-19 case. Germline V gives CDR1 MNHNY, CDR2 SVGAGI (reference sequence). This CDR3 is built from 14 residues. V gave up 5 bases and J gave up 0 bases; unmatched junction bases: 4. The record originates from a study of blood T cell repertoires in COVID-19. TCRdb's table, derived via immunoSEQ multiplex PCR, lists solely in-frame clones and lacks some. The sample consists of more than 200,000 clones, about 87% of them appearing once.

The J gene is TRBJ2-7, the V gene TRBV6-6; 7 nucleotides line up with TRBD2. The sample was PBMCs or T cells enriched from blood (not recorded which). The sequence came from a woman aged 25-40 years who had been exposed to COVID-19. In nucleotides, the CDR3 is TGTGCCAGCAGTAAGGCTAGCGGCTCCTACGAGCAGTACTTC. Protein sequence: CASSKASGSYEQYF.